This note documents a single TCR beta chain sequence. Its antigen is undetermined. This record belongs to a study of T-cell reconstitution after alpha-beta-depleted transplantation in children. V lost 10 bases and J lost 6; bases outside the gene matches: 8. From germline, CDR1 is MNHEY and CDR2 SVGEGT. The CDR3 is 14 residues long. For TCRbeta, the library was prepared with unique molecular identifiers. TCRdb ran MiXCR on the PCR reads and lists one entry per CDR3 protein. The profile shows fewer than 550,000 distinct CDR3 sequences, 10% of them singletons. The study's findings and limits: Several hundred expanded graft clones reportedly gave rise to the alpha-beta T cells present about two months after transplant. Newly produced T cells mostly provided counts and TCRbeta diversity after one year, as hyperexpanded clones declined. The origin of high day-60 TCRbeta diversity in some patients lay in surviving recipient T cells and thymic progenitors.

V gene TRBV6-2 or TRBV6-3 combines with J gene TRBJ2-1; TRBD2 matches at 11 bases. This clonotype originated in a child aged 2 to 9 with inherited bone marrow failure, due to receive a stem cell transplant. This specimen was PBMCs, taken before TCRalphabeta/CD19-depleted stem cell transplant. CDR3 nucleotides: TGTGCCACCTCGGGACTAGCGGTGATCAATGAGCAGTTCTTC. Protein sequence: CATSGLAVINEQFF.